These 29 T cell receptor beta chains share one sample of origin, sequenced in a study of blood T cells in healthy people across ages. The second PCR ran about 6 to 12 cycles with a sample-barcoded 5' primer and J-beta primers. Using its own MiXCR run on the 5' RACE reads, TCRdb lists one record per CDR3 protein. The data hold 1.5 million to 1.8 million distinct CDR3 sequences, with approximately 43% observed a single time. The material sequenced was blood. These receptors were taken from a young woman in good health.

The sample holds one count of this clonotype. The rearrangement joins TRBV29-1 to TRBJ1-1, with D tentatively TRBD1 (6 bases). This CDR3 region has 12 residues. Trimming took off 7 bases at V and 0 bases at J, with 9 bases between the two ends. Germline V lookup: CDR1 SQVTM, CDR2 ANQGSEA. DNA for the CDR3: TGCAGCGGAGGGACACTGAACACTGAAGCTTTCTTT. This codes for CSGGTLNTEAFF. Full variable domain (outside the CDR3, taken from reference TRBV29-1 and TRBJ1-1): SAVISQKPSRDICQRGTSLTIQCQVDSQVTMMFWYRQQPGQSLTLIATANQGSEATYESGFVIDKFPISRPNLTFSTLTVSNMSPEDSSIYLCSGGTLNTEAFFGQGTRLTVV.

This clonotype turned up a few times. The chain joins TRBV12-3 or TRBV12-4 to TRBJ2-1; D not resolved. The CDR3 is made up of 14 amino acids. V lost 6 bases and J 0 bases, leaving 9 bases between the germline ends. CDR3 sequence reads: CASSALPSYNEQFF. DNA of the CDR3: TGTGCCAGCAGCGCCCTGCCCTCCTACAATGAGCAGTTCTTC.

This clonotype was detected only a few times. The V call is TRBV20-1, the J call TRBJ2-1; no clear D gene. Trimming left V 2 bases short and J 5 bases short, with 13 bases between. Germline V gene data show CDR1 as DFQATT and CDR2 as SNEGSKA (reference sequence). This CDR3 spans 14 amino acids. CDR3: CSARPMNLDNEQFF. Here the CDR3 DNA reads TGCAGTGCTAGACCCATGAACTTGGACAATGAGCAGTTCTTC.

The chain joins TRBV20-1 to TRBJ1-6, with 7 bases matching TRBD1. Germline V gene lookup returns CDR1 DFQATT and CDR2 SNEGSKA (reference sequence). The CDR3 has 16 amino acids. The V gene end was trimmed by 0 bases and the J gene end by 4 bases; junction bases not matched to a gene: 6. CDR3 bases: TGCAGTGCTAGAGACAGGCCGGGACAGTATAATTCACCCCTCCACTTT. It translates to CSARDRPGQYNSPLHF.

This clonotype was seen many times. The chain joins TRBV29-1 to TRBJ2-3, with 11 bases that match TRBD2. This CDR3 is built from 14 residues. Germline loops: CDR1 SQVTM, CDR2 ANQGSEA. The V and J ends lost 6 bases and 4 bases, in that order; junction bases with no gene match: 6. This CDR3 reads CSVSGTSGSDTQYF. As DNA, the CDR3 is TGCAGCGTGTCCGGGACTAGCGGTTCAGATACGCAGTATTTT.

The chain employs TRBV20-1 and TRBJ2-1; 9 nucleotides align to TRBD2. Germline trimming cut 1 base from V and 4 bases from J; bases unmatched to any gene: 8. Germline CDR1 DFQATT, CDR2 SNEGSKA (reference sequence). The CDR3 runs to 16 residues. In DNA, the CDR3 is TGCAGTGCTAGAGGCCTTTCTAGCGGGGCATACAATGAGCAGTTCTTC. Translated, it gives CSARGLSSGAYNEQFF.

This clonotype was observed a few times. The gene calls are TRBV7-2 and TRBJ2-5, with D maybe TRBD1 (5 bases). Germline lookup yields CDR1 SGHTA and CDR2 FQGNSA. V was trimmed by 1 base and J by 5 bases, leaving 8 bases between them. CDR3 length equals 13 residues. The CDR3 DNA reads TGTGCCAGCAGCTTAGTCAGGGTTGAGACCCAGTACTTC. It translates to CASSLVRVETQYF.

This clonotype was seen just once. CDR3 DNA sequence: TGTGCCAGCAGCCACGCCCGGGACAGGGGAGGCACTGAAGCTTTCTTT. Protein product: CASSHARDRGGTEAFF. V usage is TRBV3-1 and J usage is TRBJ1-1; 10 nucleotides agree with TRBD1. CDR3 length: 16 residues. Looked up from germline, CDR1 is LGHDT and CDR2 is YNNKEL (reference sequence). V trimming: 3 bases; J trimming: 4 bases; junction bases outside the gene matches: 8.

This clonotype has just a few counts. The chain is built from TRBV27 and TRBJ2-1; D is unclear. The ends were cut back, 7 bases at V and 0 bases at J, with 10 bases in the middle. This CDR3 has 14 amino acids. Germline values: CDR1 MNHEY, CDR2 SMNVEV (reference sequence). This CDR3 is CASTSIISYNEQFF. CDR3 nucleotides: TGTGCCAGCACCTCGATAATCTCCTACAATGAGCAGTTCTTC.

This clonotype was seen a few times. The chain carries TRBV7-9 and TRBJ1-1; D not resolved. Trimming cost V 2 bases and J 1 base, with 8 bases left between them. The CDR3 covers 14 residues. Germline values: CDR1 SEHNR, CDR2 FQNEAQ (reference sequence). DNA of the CDR3: TGTGCCAGCAGCTTATTGGCAGCGAACACTGAAGCTTTCTTT. The encoded protein is CASSLLAANTEAFF.

This clonotype occurred a few times. The rearrangement links TRBV27 to TRBJ2-5, with D maybe TRBD2 (5 bases). The CDR3 contains 13 residues. Per the germline V gene, CDR1 is MNHEY and CDR2 is SMNVEV (reference sequence). Trimming pared 5 bases from V and 11 bases from J, leaving 18 bases between. For the CDR3, the DNA is TGTGCCAGCAGTCCCCTTCGAATGTGGGAGCAGTACTTC. Translating gives CASSPLRMWEQYF.

V is TRBV20-1 and J is TRBJ1-5, with a tentative D call TRBD1 (6 bases). Germline V gene data show CDR1 as DFQATT and CDR2 as SNEGSKA (reference sequence). This CDR3 comprises 14 residues. V lost 7 bases and J 7 bases, leaving 20 bases between the germline ends. As DNA, the CDR3 is TGCAGTGGCAGGAGGACAGTTGAACACCAGCCCCAGCATTTT. Translating gives CSGRRTVEHQPQHF.

In its sample, this clonotype was seen a few times. The gene calls are TRBV7-6 and TRBJ2-2; the D is unclear. V was pared by 5 bases and J by 5 bases, with 9 bases between. The CDR3 spans 13 residues. The germline CDR1 and CDR2 sequences are SGHVS and FNYEAQ. The DNA for the CDR3 is TGTGCCAGCAGCCAACTCAAAACCGGGGAGCTGTTTTTT. It encodes CASSQLKTGELFF.

The rearrangement joins TRBV7-2 to TRBJ2-1; tentative D call: TRBD1 (5 bases). The J call may be mistaken, given a closer DNA end match to TRBJ2-7. The CDR3 extends over 17 amino acids. Germline loops: CDR1 SGHTA, CDR2 FQGNSA. CDR3 bases: TGTGCCAGCAGCTTCCCTAAACACCGACAGACGGACAATGAGCAGTACTTC. It yields the protein CASSFPKHRQTDNEQYF.

As for this clonotype: A much larger clone sits a single nucleotide away, making a read error possible. This chain joins TRBV6-1 and TRBJ1-1, with 7 bases fitting TRBD1. CDR3 length: 13 residues. V was clipped by 8 bases and J by 0 bases; unmatched bases: 3. Germline assignment: CDR1 MNHNS and CDR2 SASEGT. The CDR3 here is CASQGQMNTEAFF. CDR3 nucleotide sequence: TGTGCCAGCCAGGGACAGATGAACACTGAAGCTTTCTTT.

This clonotype is a singleton in its sample. The chain joins TRBV20-1 to TRBJ2-1; no firm D call. V was trimmed by 0 bases and J by 9 bases, leaving 9 bases between them. The CDR3 is 12 residues long. Germline CDR1 DFQATT, CDR2 SNEGSKA (reference sequence). CDR3 sequence: CSARDHPSEQFF. CDR3 sequence (DNA): TGCAGTGCTAGAGATCACCCCAGTGAGCAGTTCTTC.

As for this clonotype: One junction end disagrees with the germline gene, perhaps due to a read error. The chain carries TRBV25-1 and TRBJ2-1; possibly TRBD1 for D (6 bases). The CDR3 is 12 residues long. Germline V gives CDR1 MGHDK, CDR2 SYGVNS. The CDR3 loop reads CASQGSYNGQFF. As DNA, the CDR3 is TGTGCCAGCCAGGGGAGCTACAATGGGCAGTTCTTC. Variable domain in full (rest from reference TRBV25-1 and TRBJ2-1): EADIYQTPRYLVIGTGKKITLECSQTMGHDKMYWYQQDPGMELHLIHYSYGVNSTEKGDLSSESTVSRIRTEHFPLTLESARPSHTSQYLCASQGSYNGQFFGPGTRLTVL.

The CDR3 loop is CASSQVLRPTGLETFDEQFF. The DNA for the CDR3 is TGCGCCAGCAGCCAAGTCCTTAGACCTACAGGGTTAGAGACATTCGATGAGCAGTTCTTC. The chain combines TRBV4-3 with TRBJ2-1, with D maybe TRBD1 (6 bases). Germline V gene data show CDR1 as LGHNA and CDR2 as YSLEER. With 1 base removed from V and 8 bases from J, the gap between germline ends came to 30 bases. The CDR3 covers 20 residues.

This chain connects TRBV28 to TRBJ1-6, with TRBD1 matching 8 bases. This CDR3 has 14 amino acids. J was trimmed by 1 base and V by 8 bases; bases with no gene match: 1. Germline V gene lookup returns CDR1 MDHEN and CDR2 SYDVKM. The CDR3 protein is CASQGASYNSPLHF. For the CDR3, the DNA is TGTGCCAGCCAGGGGGCGTCCTATAATTCACCCCTCCACTTT.

The V and J genes are TRBV28 and TRBJ2-5, with 7 bases aligning to TRBD2. Looked up from germline, CDR1 is MDHEN and CDR2 is SYDVKM. J lost 0 bases, V lost 5 bases, and 24 bases had no gene match. The CDR3 has 21 residues. The CDR3 protein is CASSLMGVGLAANPYQETQYF. CDR3 bases: TGTGCCAGCAGTCTCATGGGAGTTGGGCTAGCGGCCAACCCGTACCAAGAGACCCAGTACTTC. Drawing the rest from reference TRBV28 and TRBJ2-5, the complete variable domain is DVKVTQSSRYLVKRTGEKVFLECVQDMDHENMFWYRQDPGLGLRLIYFSYDVKMKEKGDIPEGYSVSREKKERFSLILESASTNQTSMYLCASSLMGVGLAANPYQETQYFGPGTRLLVL.

This chain connects TRBV18 to TRBJ2-2; D is possibly TRBD1 (5 bases). The CDR3 extends over 14 amino acids. V was pared by 2 bases and J by 5 bases, with 9 bases between. CDR1 is KGHSH, CDR2 LQKENI, per germline. The CDR3 region is CASSPLTATGELFF. In DNA, the CDR3 is TGTGCCAGCTCACCATTGACAGCAACCGGGGAGCTGTTTTTT.

The V gene is TRBV7-2, the J gene TRBJ1-2; TRBD1 matches 12 bases. J lost 4 bases, V lost 1 base, and 1 base had no gene match. This CDR3 spans 15 amino acids. The germline gives CDR1 SGHTA, CDR2 FQGNSA. CDR3 loop: CASSLGGQGAYGYTF. As DNA, the CDR3 is TGTGCCAGCAGCTTAGGGGGACAGGGGGCCTATGGCTACACCTTC.

This chain uses TRBV24-1 with TRBJ2-2; D is possibly TRBD1 (6 bases). The CDR3 runs 15 residues. Trimming shortened V by 9 bases and J by 6 bases, and 19 bases separated the two germline ends. The V gene's germline CDR1 is KGHDR and CDR2 SFDVKD. The CDR3 sequence: CATGDGLGTPGELFF. CDR3 DNA sequence: TGTGCCACCGGAGATGGCCTTGGGACACCCGGGGAGCTGTTTTTT.

The chain uses TRBV10-1 and TRBJ1-6, with D unclear. Per the germline V gene, CDR1 is WNHNN and CDR2 is SYGVQD (reference sequence). V lost 4 bases and J lost 3, with 7 bases in between. The CDR3 has 14 amino acids. This CDR3 is CASSAGFYNSPLHF. In DNA form, the CDR3 reads TGCGCCAGCAGTGCGGGGTTCTATAATTCACCCCTCCACTTT.

The gene calls are TRBV7-2 and TRBJ2-1; 10 bases fit TRBD2. The trim removed 2 bases at V and 10 bases at J, leaving 8 bases unmatched. CDR1 SGHTA and CDR2 FQGNSA come from the germline V gene. This CDR3 contains 15 residues. CDR3 nucleotides: TGTGCCAGCAGCTTATTATCCCTAGCGGGGGTGGAGCAGTTCTTC. Its translation is CASSLLSLAGVEQFF. Complete variable domain (other parts from reference TRBV7-2 and TRBJ2-1): GAGVSQSPSNKVTEKGKDVELRCDPISGHTALYWYRQSLGQGLEFLIYFQGNSAPDKSGLPSDRFSAERTGGSVSTLTIQRTQQEDSAVYLCASSLLSLAGVEQFFGPGTRLTVL.

Of note for this clonotype: A much larger clone is a single base away; this may be a read error. The gene calls are TRBV6-5 and TRBJ2-7; possibly TRBD1 or TRBD2 for D (5 bases each). CDR1 is MNHEY, CDR2 SVGAGI, per germline. The CDR3 contains 15 residues. CDR3 protein: CASGYSPGSSYEQYF. The CDR3, as DNA: TGTGCCAGCGGTTACTCGCCAGGGAGCTCCTACGAGCAGTACTTC.

This clonotype was observed a handful of times. V is TRBV20-1 and J is TRBJ2-4, with a tentative D call TRBD1 (5 bases). This CDR3 has 16 residues. The germline V gene encodes CDR1 DFQATT and CDR2 SNEGSKA (reference sequence). With 6 bases removed from V and 2 bases from J, the gap between germline ends came to 20 bases. As DNA, the CDR3 is TGCAGTGCCCCATTTGGGTGGACAATTTCCAAAAACATTCAGTACTTC. Encoded protein: CSAPFGWTISKNIQYF.

The chain has TRBV12-3 or TRBV12-4 and TRBJ2-2; D perhaps matches TRBD2 (5 bases). Trimming pared 4 bases from V and 3 bases from J, leaving 12 bases between. CDR3 length equals 15 residues. The CDR3 sequence: CASSYSSRDTGELFF. CDR3 nucleotide sequence: TGTGCCAGCAGTTATTCTAGCAGAGACACCGGGGAGCTGTTTTTT.

The chain recombines TRBV7-2 with TRBJ2-4; weak D call: TRBD1 (6 bases). Trimming took 4 bases from V and 0 from J, leaving 16 bases between them. Germline CDR1 SGHTA, CDR2 FQGNSA. This CDR3 has 17 residues. CDR3 coding DNA: TGTGCCAGCAGCTCCCTCCAGGGGCCACTAGCCAAAAACATTCAGTACTTC. Protein sequence: CASSSLQGPLAKNIQYF.